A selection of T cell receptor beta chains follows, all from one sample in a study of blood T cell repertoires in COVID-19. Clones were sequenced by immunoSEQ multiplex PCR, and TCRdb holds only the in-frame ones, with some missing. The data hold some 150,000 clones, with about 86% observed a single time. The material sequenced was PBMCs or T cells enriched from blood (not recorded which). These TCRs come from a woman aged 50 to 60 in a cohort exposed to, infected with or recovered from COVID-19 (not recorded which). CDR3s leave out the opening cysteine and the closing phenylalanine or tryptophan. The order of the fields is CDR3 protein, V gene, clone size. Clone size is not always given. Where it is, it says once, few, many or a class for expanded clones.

CDR3 protein: ASSGTSVTGTQY; V gene: TRBV2; clone size: -
CDR3 protein: ASSFTTEGATDTQY; V gene: TRBV28; clone size: once
CDR3 protein: ASSPRGNTIY; V gene: TRBV9; clone size: -
CDR3 protein: ASSQGARGEQF; V gene: TRBV3-1/TRBV3-2; clone size: -
CDR3 protein: SVSSGQGDLGEKLF; V gene: TRBV29-1; clone size: -
CDR3 protein: ASLVAGGLEETQY; V gene: TRBV6-4; clone size: -
CDR3 protein: ASSLTSRYEQY; V gene: TRBV6-5; clone size: -
CDR3 protein: ASSVWTSTYEQY; V gene: TRBV7-2; clone size: once
CDR3 protein: ASSRQGSTSPLH; V gene: TRBV19; clone size: -
CDR3 protein: ASSERTGLAGELF; V gene: TRBV25-1; clone size: -
CDR3 protein: SVTFTGVEGYT; V gene: TRBV29-1; clone size: -
CDR3 protein: ASSAGTGGADTQY; V gene: TRBV5-1; clone size: -
CDR3 protein: ASSTGNQPQH; V gene: TRBV28; clone size: -
CDR3 protein: ASSLSGGDQETQY; V gene: TRBV27; clone size: once
CDR3 protein: ASSKRDRGAGGELF; V gene: TRBV25-1; clone size: -
CDR3 protein: ASTQGGLYGYT; V gene: TRBV3-1/TRBV3-2; clone size: -
CDR3 protein: ASSIFGLAGIPYEQY; V gene: TRBV28; clone size: -
CDR3 protein: ASSFSAEATEAF; V gene: TRBV7-9; clone size: -
CDR3 protein: ASSEVQVVMIQPQH; V gene: TRBV2; clone size: -
CDR3 protein: ASSTRVGSGNTIY; V gene: TRBV7-2; clone size: -
CDR3 protein: ASSPGQGSTEAF; V gene: TRBV18; clone size: -
CDR3 protein: ASSFPSRGRNEQF; V gene: TRBV27; clone size: few
CDR3 protein: ASSQGTASYEQY; V gene: TRBV3-1/TRBV3-2; clone size: few
CDR3 protein: ASSLVEDSFSYEQY; V gene: TRBV7-9; clone size: -
CDR3 protein: ASRSPWTGRTGNTIY; V gene: TRBV28; clone size: -